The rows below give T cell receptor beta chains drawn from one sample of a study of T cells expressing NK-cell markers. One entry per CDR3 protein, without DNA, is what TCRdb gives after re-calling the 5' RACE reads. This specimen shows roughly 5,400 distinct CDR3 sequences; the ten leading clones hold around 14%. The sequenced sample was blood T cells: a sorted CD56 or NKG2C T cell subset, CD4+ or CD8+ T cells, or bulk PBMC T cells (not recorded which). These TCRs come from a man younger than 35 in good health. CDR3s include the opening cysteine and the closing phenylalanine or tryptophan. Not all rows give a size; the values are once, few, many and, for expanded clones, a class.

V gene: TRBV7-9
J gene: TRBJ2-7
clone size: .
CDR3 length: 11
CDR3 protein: CASSSTYEQYF

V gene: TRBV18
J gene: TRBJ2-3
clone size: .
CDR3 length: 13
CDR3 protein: CASSPTTTDTQYF

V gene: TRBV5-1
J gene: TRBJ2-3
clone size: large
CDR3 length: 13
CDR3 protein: CASMEGSPDTQYF

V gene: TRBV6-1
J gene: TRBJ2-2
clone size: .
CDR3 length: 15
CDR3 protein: CASRPDGVMSGELFF

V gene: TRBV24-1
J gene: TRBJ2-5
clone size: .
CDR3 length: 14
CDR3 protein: CATSDTGLGETQYF

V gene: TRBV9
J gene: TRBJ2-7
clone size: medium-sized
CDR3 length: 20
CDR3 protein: CASSKDGRPGHLRSSYEQYF

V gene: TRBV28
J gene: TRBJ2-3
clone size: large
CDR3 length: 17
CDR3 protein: CASSQRVRGPSTDTQYF

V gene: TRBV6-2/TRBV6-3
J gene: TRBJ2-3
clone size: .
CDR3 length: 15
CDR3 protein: CASSYSSSASDTQYF

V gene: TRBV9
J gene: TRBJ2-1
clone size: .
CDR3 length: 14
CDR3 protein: CASSPSTGGLEQFF

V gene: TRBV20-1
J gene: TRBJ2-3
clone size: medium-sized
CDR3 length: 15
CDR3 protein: CSATPSGRNADTQYF

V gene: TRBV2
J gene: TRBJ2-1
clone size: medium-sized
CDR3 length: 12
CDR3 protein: CASRRTYNEQFF

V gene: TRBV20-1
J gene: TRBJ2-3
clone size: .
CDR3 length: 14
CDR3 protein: CSAGRTASTDTQYF

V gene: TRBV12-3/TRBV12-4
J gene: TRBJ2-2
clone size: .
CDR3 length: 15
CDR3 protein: CASSSDQTNTGELFF

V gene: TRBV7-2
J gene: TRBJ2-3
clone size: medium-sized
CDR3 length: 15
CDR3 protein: CASITSGAGGGTQYF

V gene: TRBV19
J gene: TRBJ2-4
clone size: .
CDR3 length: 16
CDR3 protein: CASSLDRILAKNIQYF

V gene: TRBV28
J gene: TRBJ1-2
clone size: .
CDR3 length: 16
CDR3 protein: CASSPVRGADNYGYTF

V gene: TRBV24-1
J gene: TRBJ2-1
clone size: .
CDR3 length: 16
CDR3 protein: CATSDLPTSGRAGQFF

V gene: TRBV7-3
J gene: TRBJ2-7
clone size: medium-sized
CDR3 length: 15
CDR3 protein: CASSISGGTFYEQYF

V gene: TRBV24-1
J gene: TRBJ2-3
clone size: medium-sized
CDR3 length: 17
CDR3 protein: CATSDRQSGEDTDTQYF

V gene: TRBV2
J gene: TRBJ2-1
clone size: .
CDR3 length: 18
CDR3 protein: CASSFGRQASSSYNEQFF

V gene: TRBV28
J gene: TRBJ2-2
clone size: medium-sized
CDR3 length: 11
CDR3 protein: CASSLSGELFF

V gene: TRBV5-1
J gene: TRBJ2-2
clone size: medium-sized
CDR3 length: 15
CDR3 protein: CATRPGQGNTGELFF

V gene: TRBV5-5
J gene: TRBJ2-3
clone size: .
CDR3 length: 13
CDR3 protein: CASEIGGGDTQYF

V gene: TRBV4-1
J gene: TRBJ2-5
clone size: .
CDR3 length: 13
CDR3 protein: CASSQETEETQYF

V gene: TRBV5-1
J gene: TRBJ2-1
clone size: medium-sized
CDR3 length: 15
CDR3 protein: CASSLAQPTYNEQFF

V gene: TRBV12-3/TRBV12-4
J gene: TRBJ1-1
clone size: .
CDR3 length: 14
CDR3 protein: CASSFEGTNTEAFF

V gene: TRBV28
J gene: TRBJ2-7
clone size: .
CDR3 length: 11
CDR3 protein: CASSWAGEQYF

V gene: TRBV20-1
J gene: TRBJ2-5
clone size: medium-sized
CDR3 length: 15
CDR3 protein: CSARVVSARAETQYF

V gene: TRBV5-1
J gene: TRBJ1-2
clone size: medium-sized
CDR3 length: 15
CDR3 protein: CASRPGTAQNYGYTF

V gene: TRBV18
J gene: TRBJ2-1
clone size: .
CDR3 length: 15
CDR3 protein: CASSRLKTTYNEQFF

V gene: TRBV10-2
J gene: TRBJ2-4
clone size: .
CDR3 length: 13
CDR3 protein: CASRIDLRDIQYF

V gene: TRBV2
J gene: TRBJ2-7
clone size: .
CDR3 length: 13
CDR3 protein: CASKDGDSYEQYF

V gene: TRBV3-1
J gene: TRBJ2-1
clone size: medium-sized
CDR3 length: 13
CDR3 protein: CASSQNTGTSLFF

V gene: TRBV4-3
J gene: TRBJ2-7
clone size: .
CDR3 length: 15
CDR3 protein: CASSQGTSGPYEQYF

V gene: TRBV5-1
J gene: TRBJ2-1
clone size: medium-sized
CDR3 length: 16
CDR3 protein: CASSLATSDFYNEQFF

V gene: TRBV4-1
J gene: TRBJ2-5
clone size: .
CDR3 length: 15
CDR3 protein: CASSPGQGNQETQYF

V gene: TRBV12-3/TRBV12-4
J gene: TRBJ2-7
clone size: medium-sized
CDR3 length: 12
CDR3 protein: CASSLSGYEQYF

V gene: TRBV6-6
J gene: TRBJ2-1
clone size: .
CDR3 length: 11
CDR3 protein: CASTAGNEQFF

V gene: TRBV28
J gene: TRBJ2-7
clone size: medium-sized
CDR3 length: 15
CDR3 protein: CASSLPGARGYEQYF

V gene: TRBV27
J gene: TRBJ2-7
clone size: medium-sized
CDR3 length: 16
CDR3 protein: CASSLSRIPNEGEQYF

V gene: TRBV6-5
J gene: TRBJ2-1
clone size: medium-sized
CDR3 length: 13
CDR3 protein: CASSLSLAGEQFF

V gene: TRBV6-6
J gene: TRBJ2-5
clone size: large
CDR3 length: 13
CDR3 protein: CASSQDWAETQYF

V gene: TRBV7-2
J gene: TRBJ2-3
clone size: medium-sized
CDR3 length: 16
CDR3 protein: CASSLVMLAGTDTQYF

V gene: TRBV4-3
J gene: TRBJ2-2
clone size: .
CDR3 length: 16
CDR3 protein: CASSQEPVANTGELFF

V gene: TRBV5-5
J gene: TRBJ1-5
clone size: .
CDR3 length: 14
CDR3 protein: CASSLEAGGQPQHF

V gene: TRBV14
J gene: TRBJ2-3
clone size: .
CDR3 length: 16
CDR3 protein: CASSLRQPPSTDTQYF

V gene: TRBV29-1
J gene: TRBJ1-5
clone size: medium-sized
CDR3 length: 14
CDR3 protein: CSVGGGHSNQPQHF

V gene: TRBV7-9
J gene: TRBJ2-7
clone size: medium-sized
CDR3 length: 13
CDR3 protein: CASSGRDSYEQYF

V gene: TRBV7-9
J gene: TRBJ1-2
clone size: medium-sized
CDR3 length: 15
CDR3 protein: CASSSGHRLAYGYTF

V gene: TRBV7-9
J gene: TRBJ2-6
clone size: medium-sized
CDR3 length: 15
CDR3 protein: CASSLAPSGANVLTF

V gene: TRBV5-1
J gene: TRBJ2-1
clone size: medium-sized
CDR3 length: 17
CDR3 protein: CASSLGTSGNEMNEQFF